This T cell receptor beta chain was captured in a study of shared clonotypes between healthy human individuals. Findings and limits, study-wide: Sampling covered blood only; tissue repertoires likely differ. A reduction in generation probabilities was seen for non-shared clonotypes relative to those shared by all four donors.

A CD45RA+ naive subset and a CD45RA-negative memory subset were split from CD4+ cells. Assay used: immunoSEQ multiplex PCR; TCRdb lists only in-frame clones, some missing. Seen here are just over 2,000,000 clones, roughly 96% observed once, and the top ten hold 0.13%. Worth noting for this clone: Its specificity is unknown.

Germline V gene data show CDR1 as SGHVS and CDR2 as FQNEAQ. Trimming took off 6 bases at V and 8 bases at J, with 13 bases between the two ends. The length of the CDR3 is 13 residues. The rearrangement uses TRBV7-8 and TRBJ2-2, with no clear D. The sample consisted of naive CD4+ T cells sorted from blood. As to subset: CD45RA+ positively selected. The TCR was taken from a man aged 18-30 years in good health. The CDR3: CASRKGPGGELFF. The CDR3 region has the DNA TGTGCCAGCAGAAAGGGCCCCGGGGGGGAGCTGTTTTTT.